This TCR beta chain was identified during a study of blood T cell repertoires in COVID-19. Across the study: Acute-phase and convalescent COVID-19 samples originated in the United States, Italy and Spain. PBMCs, B-cell-depleted T cells, or T cells provided the cDNA or gDNA that made up the material.

In the authors' methods: Reference gene primer amplification in the assay estimated nucleated cell counts. TCRdb keeps only in-frame clones here, not all; method: immunoSEQ multiplex PCR. That table furnishes V, J and clone size, whereas the DNA furnished D and trimming. Found here are about 73,000 clones, around four fifths of them singletons; the top ten hold around 2.3%. This CDR3 has 13 amino acids. The V segment lost 6 bases and the J segment 5 bases; nucleotides outside the gene matches: 6. Sequenced input: peripheral blood. This clonotype was obtained from a man older than 75 with active or convalescent COVID-19. The chain has TRBV12-3 or TRBV12-4 and TRBJ2-7, with TRBD1 identical over 8 bases. In nucleotides, the CDR3 is TGTGCCAGCAGACTACAGGGGGTAGACGAGCAGTACTTC. Protein: CASRLQGVDEQYF.